This TCR beta chain derives from a study of low-dose radiotherapy and immunotherapy resistance in tumors. Looking at the study overall: On an every-two-weeks schedule, patients received intravenous nivolumab 240 mg, along with ipilimumab 1 mg/kg every six weeks.

Primers used for first-strand cDNA, a TRAV- and TRBV-specific set, covered both alpha and beta chains. Both a constant-region primer and a V-primer adapter served to amplify TCRs across roughly 20 PCR cycles. TCRdb re-called the reads through MiXCR, storing one row per CDR3 protein. The sample comprises tens of thousands of distinct CDR3 sequences, over 15% of which are singletons, and approximately 2.8% rests with the top ten. This clonotype came up many times. Described time point: before trial treatment. CDR3 length equals 15 residues. CDR1 and CDR2 from the germline V gene are SGHRS and YFSETQ. V lost 4 bases and J lost 2; bases outside the gene matches: 9.

Sequencing used PBMCs, obtained before treatment. The source of this sequence is a male donor with prostate cancer. This chain joins TRBV5-1 and TRBJ2-7; TRBD1 matches 7 bases. CDR3 coding DNA: TGCGCCAGCAGCCCCCGACAGGGCCCAGCCTACGAGCAGTACTTC. Translation: CASSPRQGPAYEQYF.